Listed below are T cell receptor beta chains from one sample, sequenced in a study of T cell changes during pregnancy in multiple sclerosis. Libraries were prepared by immunoSEQ multiplex PCR; TCRdb keeps only in-frame clonotypes and omits some of them. The sample consists of tens of thousands of clones, around 94% of them appearing once. Sequencing was performed on peripheral blood. The receptor set was obtained from a female donor with multiple sclerosis, enrolled in a pregnancy study. CDR3s include the opening cysteine and the closing phenylalanine or tryptophan. The D gene is left open where the match is weak. Rows may omit the clone size; those that give it use once, few, many or a size class.

TRBV28	NA	TRBD1	TRBJ1-5	CASSRGTVNQPQHF	TGTGCCAGCAGCCGTGGGACAGTCAATCAGCCCCAGCATTTT
TRBV19	few	TRBD1	TRBJ1-5	CASKTGNQPQHF	TGTGCCAGTAAGACAGGGAATCAGCCCCAGCATTTT
TRBV30	NA	NA	TRBJ2-1	CAWNFESGPYNEQFF	TGTGCCTGGAACTTCGAGAGCGGGCCCTACAATGAGCAGTTCTTC
TRBV19	NA	TRBD1	TRBJ1-2	CASSIEGQFNYGYTF	TGTGCCAGTAGTATAGAGGGACAGTTTAACTATGGCTACACCTTC
TRBV5-6	NA	NA	TRBJ1-1	CASSFDGNTEAFF	TGTGCCAGCAGCTTTGATGGGAACACTGAAGCTTTCTTT
TRBV29-1	NA	TRBD2	TRBJ2-7	CSAGLAGGSYEQYF	TGCAGCGCCGGACTAGCGGGAGGCTCCTACGAGCAGTACTTC
TRBV6-4	NA	TRBD1	TRBJ2-3	CASSDQGGAADTQYF	TGTGCCAGCAGTGACCAAGGGGGCGCGGCAGATACGCAGTATTTT
TRBV5-3	NA	NA	TRBJ2-7	CARSFKGPPSEQYF	TGTGCCAGAAGCTTTAAAGGGCCGCCTTCCGAGCAGTACTTC
TRBV7-2	NA	NA	TRBJ2-5	CASSLGQETQYF	TGTGCCAGCAGCTTAGGCCAAGAGACCCAGTACTTC
TRBV28	NA	NA	TRBJ1-2	CASSFLLRVNGYTF	TGTGCCAGCAGTTTTTTACTCCGGGTCAATGGCTACACCTTC
TRBV16	once	NA	TRBJ1-3	CASSQSGDGNTIYF	TGTGCCAGCAGCCAATCGGGAGACGGAAACACCATATATTTT
TRBV19	NA	NA	TRBJ2-1	CASSMEGAYNEQFF	TGTGCCAGTAGTATGGAGGGGGCCTACAATGAGCAGTTCTTC
TRBV5-1	NA	TRBD2	TRBJ2-3	CASSKGLAGGGTDTQYF	TGCGCCAGCAGCAAGGGACTAGCGGGAGGTGGAACAGATACGCAGTATTTT
TRBV19	NA	TRBD2	TRBJ2-1	CASSIRREYEQFF	TGTGCCAGTAGTATAAGGCGGGAGTATGAGCAGTTCTTC
TRBV5-1	NA	NA	TRBJ1-5	CASSLDYSHQPQHF	TGCGCCAGCAGCTTAGACTATAGCCATCAGCCCCAGCATTTT
TRBV30	NA	NA	TRBJ1-5	CAWAADNQPQHF	TGTGCCTGGGCTGCGGATAATCAGCCCCAGCATTTT
TRBV2	NA	NA	TRBJ1-1	CASSEEGGDEAFF	TGTGCCAGCAGTGAAGAGGGGGGTGATGAAGCTTTCTTT
TRBV6-1	NA	TRBD1	TRBJ1-5	CASSGQGADQPQHF	TGTGCCAGCAGTGGACAGGGGGCAGATCAGCCCCAGCATTTT
TRBV7-9	NA	NA	TRBJ2-7	CASSFRDFKDEQYF	TGTGCCAGCAGCTTCCGGGACTTTAAGGACGAGCAGTACTTC
TRBV4-1	NA	TRBD2	TRBJ2-1	CASSQGPSGSDNEQFF	TGCGCCAGCAGCCAAGGTCCTAGCGGGAGTGACAATGAGCAGTTCTTC
TRBV2	NA	NA	TRBJ2-7	CASTRQNEQYF	TGTGCCAGCACCCGACAGAATGAGCAGTACTTC
TRBV4-3	NA	NA	TRBJ2-7	CASSQEGTYEQYF	TGCGCCAGCAGCCAAGAAGGAACCTACGAGCAGTACTTC
TRBV7-6	NA	TRBD1	TRBJ1-1	CASSLRTGSLNTEAFF	TGTGCCAGCAGCCTTAGGACAGGGTCGCTTAACACTGAAGCTTTCTTT
TRBV5-4	NA	NA	TRBJ1-1	CASGGEGNTEAFF	TGTGCCAGCGGGGGAGAGGGGAACACTGAAGCTTTCTTT
TRBV7-9	NA	NA	TRBJ2-6	CASSLMASGANVLTF	TGTGCCAGCAGCTTAATGGCTTCTGGGGCCAACGTCCTGACTTTC
TRBV9	NA	TRBD2	TRBJ2-1	CASSVASGRGGYNEQFF	TGTGCCAGCAGCGTAGCTAGCGGGAGGGGGGGTTACAATGAGCAGTTCTTC
TRBV10-3	NA	NA	TRBJ2-1	CAISEVFNEQFF	TGTGCCATCAGTGAGGTTTTCAATGAGCAGTTCTTC
TRBV30	NA	TRBD1	TRBJ2-5	CAWEPGTAQETQYF	TGTGCCTGGGAACCCGGGACAGCCCAAGAGACCCAGTACTTC
TRBV4-3	NA	NA	TRBJ2-3	CASSQDRASGTDTQYF	TGCGCCAGCAGCCAAGATCGGGCTAGCGGCACAGATACGCAGTATTTT
TRBV19	NA	TRBD1	TRBJ1-2	CASSIGQGAGYGYTF	TGTGCCAGTAGTATAGGACAGGGGGCCGGCTATGGCTACACCTTC
TRBV10-1	NA	NA	TRBJ1-2	CASSDGKTYGYTF	TGCGCCAGCAGTGATGGCAAGACCTATGGCTACACCTTC
TRBV6-5	NA	TRBD1	TRBJ2-3	CASSYQGARADTQYF	TGTGCCAGCAGTTACCAGGGGGCGAGAGCAGATACGCAGTATTTT
TRBV27	NA	TRBD2	TRBJ2-7	CASSPAGGLSYEQYF	TGTGCCAGCAGTCCAGCGGGAGGCCTCTCCTACGAGCAGTACTTC
TRBV28	NA	NA	TRBJ1-2	CASSGGSYGYTF	TGTGCCAGCAGTGGAGGTTCATATGGCTACACCTTC
TRBV12-5	NA	NA	TRBJ1-2	CASGPGGQALGYTF	TGTGCTAGTGGACCCGGGGGGCAGGCCCTAGGCTACACCTTC
TRBV11-1	NA	NA	TRBJ1-1	CASSLQRSVNTEAFF	TGTGCCAGCAGCTTACAACGGAGCGTGAACACTGAAGCTTTCTTT
TRBV21-1	NA	NA	TRBJ2-7	CASSKESTSSYEQYF	TGTGCCAGCAGCAAAGAAAGTACATCTTCCTACGAGCAGTACTTC
TRBV5-8	NA	NA	TRBJ2-1	CASSMQGRGSYNEQFF	TGTGCCAGCAGCATGCAGGGCCGAGGCTCCTACAATGAGCAGTTCTTC
TRBV11-1	NA	NA	TRBJ2-1	CASSLLGGYNEQFF	TGTGCCAGCAGCTTACTAGGAGGCTACAATGAGCAGTTCTTC
TRBV28	NA	TRBD2	TRBJ2-2	CASSLPLAGATGELFF	TGTGCCAGCAGTTTACCACTAGCGGGAGCAACCGGGGAGCTGTTTTTT
TRBV7-2	NA	NA	TRBJ2-5	CASSPLKAAETQYF	TGTGCCAGCAGCCCACTAAAGGCGGCAGAGACCCAGTACTTC
TRBV6-1	few	TRBD2	TRBJ2-3	CASSGLATTDTQYF	TGTGCCAGCAGTGGACTAGCGACCACAGATACGCAGTATTTT
TRBV7-2	NA	NA	TRBJ2-7	CASSLGLSYYEQYF	TGTGCCAGCAGCTTAGGACTATCGTACTACGAGCAGTACTTC
TRBV18	NA	TRBD2	TRBJ2-3	CASSPGLAGTDTQYF	TGTGCCAGCTCACCCGGACTAGCGGGCACAGATACGCAGTATTTT
TRBV6-1	NA	NA	TRBJ2-6	CASSEAPSGANVLTF	TGTGCCAGCAGTGAAGCCCCCTCTGGGGCCAACGTCCTGACTTTC
TRBV10-1	NA	NA	TRBJ2-7	CASSEGGAEVGGSVSYEQYF	TGCGCCAGCAGTGAGGGGGGCGCCGAGGTTGGCGGGAGTGTCTCCTACGAGCAGTACTTC
TRBV5-1	NA	NA	TRBJ1-5	CASSAGYNQPQHF	TGCGCCAGCAGCGCCGGGTACAATCAGCCCCAGCATTTT
TRBV6-5	NA	NA	TRBJ2-7	CASSIRDGSSYEQYF	TGTGCCAGCAGTATCCGGGACGGCAGCTCCTACGAGCAGTACTTC
TRBV4-1	NA	NA	TRBJ2-3	CASSQGPGADTQYF	TGCGCCAGCAGCCAAGGGCCGGGGGCAGATACGCAGTATTTT
TRBV28	NA	TRBD2	TRBJ2-2	CASSTPGLAGPLGELFF	TGTGCCAGCAGCACCCCTGGACTAGCGGGGCCGCTCGGGGAGCTGTTTTTT
TRBV10-3	NA	NA	TRBJ2-7	CATSESPSSYEQYF	TGTGCCACCAGTGAGTCCCCTAGCTCCTACGAGCAGTACTTC
TRBV4-1	NA	NA	TRBJ1-3	CASSQVGVSGNTIYF	TGCGCCAGCAGCCAAGTCGGGGTGTCAGGAAACACCATATATTTT
TRBV5-1	NA	NA	TRBJ1-5	CASSLSPGDSNQPQHF	TGCGCCAGCAGCCTCTCCCCGGGGGATAGCAATCAGCCCCAGCATTTT
TRBV11-2	medium-sized	TRBD2	TRBJ2-2	CASTLSGREYTGELFF	TGTGCCAGCACCCTTAGCGGGAGGGAGTACACCGGGGAGCTGTTTTTT
TRBV19	NA	NA	TRBJ1-4	CASSIPRGATNEKLFF	TGTGCCAGTAGTATCCCGCGGGGAGCAACTAATGAAAAACTGTTTTTT
TRBV6-1	once	NA	TRBJ2-7	CASSELWHYEQYF	TGTGCCAGCAGTGAATTGTGGCACTACGAGCAGTACTTC
TRBV19	NA	NA	TRBJ1-2	CASNTEGEGNYGYTF	TGTGCCAGTAACACTGAAGGGGAGGGTAACTATGGCTACACCTTC
TRBV30	NA	NA	TRBJ2-7	CAWSERVASYEQYF	TGTGCCTGGAGTGAACGGGTCGCTAGCTACGAGCAGTACTTC
TRBV28	NA	NA	TRBJ1-1	CASSPDKNTEAFF	TGTGCCAGCAGCCCGGACAAGAACACTGAAGCTTTCTTT
TRBV11-2	once	NA	TRBJ1-2	CASSLEVHGYTF	TGTGCCAGCAGCTTAGAAGTACATGGCTACACCTTC